The clone carrying this T cell receptor (beta chain) was detected a few times. Its target is unknown. The whole isolated RNA underwent reverse transcription, so sequencing captured expressed TCRB transcripts. Sequencing used immunoSEQ multiplex PCR; TCRdb keeps in-frame clones, though not all of them. Here the sample spans under 300,000 clones, about 7.8% being singletons. This sample was taken from a study of beta chain features in type 1 diabetes. Cells sorted by CD45RO/CCR7/CD25/CD127/CD95/CD27 comprised CD4+ naive, central memory, regulatory and stem cell-like memory cells. Each of the sorted populations had a purity greater than 98%. Findings and limits, study-wide: The similarity of naive, central memory and Treg TCRB repertoires appeared greater among patients than among healthy donors. TCRB CDR3s from Type 1 diabetes patients were moderately but significantly shorter in all four CD4+ subsets.

The sequenced material came from central memory CD4+ T cells from blood. The origin of this receptor is a woman between 18 and 30 years old in good health.

Here the CDR3 DNA reads TGTGCCAGCAGTGGCCGCGATGGCTACACCTTC. This gives the protein CASSGRDGYTF. The chain is built from TRBV6-4 and TRBJ1-2; D not resolved. CDR1 is MRHNA and CDR2 is SNTAGT in the germline V gene. This CDR3 contains 11 residues. V was clipped by 4 bases and J by 6 bases, with 6 bases between them.